This T cell receptor (beta chain) stems from a study of technical replicates of blood from a handful of donors. This clone was detected once. Generated by immunoSEQ multiplex PCR, the TCRdb table keeps only in-frame clones and is missing some. The sample yields 75,000 to 100,000 clones, about 94% seen once. Looked up from germline, CDR1 is MNHEY and CDR2 is SVGAGI. With 5 bases removed from V and 0 bases from J, the gap between germline ends came to 10 bases. The CDR3 covers 15 residues. This clonotype was obtained from a human donor in good health. The source material was T cells isolated from PBMCs. This chain connects TRBV6-5 to TRBJ2-2; D perhaps matches TRBD1 (6 bases). CDR3: CASSLQGSNTGELFF. As DNA, the CDR3 is TGTGCCAGCAGTCTACAGGGATCGAACACCGGGGAGCTGTTTTTT.